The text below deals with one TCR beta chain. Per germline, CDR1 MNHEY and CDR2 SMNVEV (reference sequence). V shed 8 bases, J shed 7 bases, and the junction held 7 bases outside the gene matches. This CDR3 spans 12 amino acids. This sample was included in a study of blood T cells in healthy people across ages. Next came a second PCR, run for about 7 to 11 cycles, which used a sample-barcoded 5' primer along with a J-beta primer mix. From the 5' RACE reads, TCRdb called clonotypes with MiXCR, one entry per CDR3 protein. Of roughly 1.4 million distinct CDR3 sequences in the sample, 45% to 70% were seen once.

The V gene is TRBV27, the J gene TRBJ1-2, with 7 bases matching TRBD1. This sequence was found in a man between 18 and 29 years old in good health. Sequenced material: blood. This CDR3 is CASGWTGSGYTF. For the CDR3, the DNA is TGTGCCAGCGGCTGGACAGGATCTGGCTACACCTTC.